This TCR beta chain was sequenced during a study of blood T cell repertoires in COVID-19. For the study at large: The United States, Italy and Spain supplied acute and convalescent COVID-19 samples. PBMCs, B-cell-depleted T cells, or T cells were the source of the cDNA or gDNA that made up the material.

Generated by immunoSEQ multiplex PCR, the TCRdb table keeps only in-frame clones and is missing some. In the table there are 170,000 or so clones, approximately 88% of which are singletons. The sequence was obtained from a woman aged 55 to 70 with acute or convalescent COVID-19. Sequenced input: peripheral blood.

CDR3 coding DNA: TGTGCCAGCAGCGTAACCGGGAACTATGGCTACACCTTC. It is translated as CASSVTGNYGYTF. The rearrangement uses TRBV9 and TRBJ1-2; D remains ambiguous. V was cut by 1 base and J by 2 bases, with 6 bases left in between. Germline CDR1 and CDR2: SGDLS and YYNGEE. The CDR3 totals 13 residues.